These 15 T cell receptor beta chains came from one sample sequenced in a study of T cell responses to AZD1222 COVID-19 vaccine. Profiled with immunoSEQ multiplex PCR; TCRdb holds only in-frame clones, not every one. The table includes some 94,000 clones, about 85% detected once. The specimen was peripheral blood, collected on day 0 of AZD1222 vaccination. Receptors originate from an adult in good health.

The chain recombines TRBV24-1 with TRBJ2-1, with 15 bases that match TRBD2. The CDR3 sequence is 18 residues long. The V gene end was trimmed by 3 bases and the J gene end by 6 bases; junction bases not matched to a gene: 8. Per the germline V gene, CDR1 is KGHDR and CDR2 is SFDVKD. The CDR3 coding sequence is TGTGCCACCAGTGATCCCGGACTAGCGGGAGGGTTCGGCAATGAGCAGTTCTTC. This translates into CATSDPGLAGGFGNEQFF.

The chain combines TRBV5-4 with TRBJ1-6, with D uncertain. CDR1 SGHNT and CDR2 YYREEE come from the germline V gene (reference sequence). Deletions cut 1 base from V and 9 bases from J, with 14 bases between. CDR3 length: 15 amino acids. The CDR3 DNA reads TGTGCCAGCAGCTTGTTTAGCACGAGCGGTTCACCCCTCCACTTT. It yields the protein CASSLFSTSGSPLHF.

The chain links TRBV6-4 to TRBJ2-2, with 7 bases matching TRBD2. Unmatched junction bases numbered 6, after V lost 6 bases and J lost 8 bases. The germline V gene has CDR1 MRHNA and CDR2 SNTAGT. There are 13 residues in the CDR3. CDR3 sequence reads: CASSLAAEGELFF. DNA of the CDR3: TGTGCCAGCAGCCTAGCGGCAGAGGGGGAGCTGTTTTTT.

The V gene is TRBV27, the J gene TRBJ2-1, with D perhaps matching TRBD2 (7 bases). The CDR3 runs 15 residues. V gave up 2 bases and J gave up 8 bases, with 16 bases separating them. Looked up from germline, CDR1 is MNHEY and CDR2 is SMNVEV (reference sequence). CDR3 DNA sequence: TGTGCCAGCAGTTTACGGAGGGGGGGCCTTGATGAGCAGTTCTTC. It translates to CASSLRRGGLDEQFF.

The chain uses TRBV12-3 or TRBV12-4 and TRBJ2-7, with D possibly matching TRBD1 (6 bases). V dropped 5 bases and J dropped 2 bases, with 10 bases sitting between them. This CDR3 spans 13 amino acids. CDR3 in DNA: TGTGCCAGCAGTCCCGGACAGACCTACGAGCAGTACTTC. It yields the protein CASSPGQTYEQYF.

The V and J genes are TRBV19 and TRBJ1-5; D might be TRBD1 (5 bases). The V end was cut by 6 bases, the J end by 0 bases, with 12 bases between. Looked up from germline, CDR1 is LNHDA and CDR2 is SQIVND (reference sequence). CDR3 size: 15 residues. Written as DNA, the CDR3 is TGTGCCAGTAGCATTGGGACTTCTAGCAATCAGCCCCAGCATTTT. Amino acids: CASSIGTSSNQPQHF.

The genes are TRBV10-2 and TRBJ2-5; D may be TRBD2 (6 bases). Germline V gene lookup returns CDR1 WSHSY and CDR2 SAAADI. CDR3 length: 15 amino acids. V was clipped by 7 bases and J by 2 bases, with 17 bases between them. Written as DNA, the CDR3 is TGCGCCAGCACCCACGGGACTGGATTACAAGAGACCCAGTACTTC. Translated, it gives CASTHGTGLQETQYF.

The rearrangement joins TRBV20-1 to TRBJ1-2, with unresolved D. There are 14 residues in the CDR3. Trimming took 3 bases from V and 4 from J, leaving 15 bases between them. Germline values: CDR1 DFQATT, CDR2 SNEGSKA (reference sequence). The CDR3 bases are TGCAGTGCTAGTAACCCCTCGGCGGTCTATGGCTACACCTTC. It yields the protein CSASNPSAVYGYTF.

The chain links TRBV19 to TRBJ1-4; D unclear. The CDR3 contains 15 residues. From germline, CDR1 is LNHDA and CDR2 SQIVND (reference sequence). V dropped 5 bases and J dropped 0 bases, with 10 bases sitting between them. CDR3 DNA: TGTGCCAGTAGTGCAGCAGGAGCAACTAATGAAAAACTGTTTTTT. The encoded protein is CASSAAGATNEKLFF.

This rearrangement joins TRBV6-4 to TRBJ1-1; D call uncertain. The V gene's germline CDR1 is MRHNA and CDR2 SNTAGT. V lost 2 bases and J 2 bases, leaving 6 bases between the germline ends. The CDR3 runs to 13 residues. CDR3 region: CASSDQHNTEAFF. In DNA form, the CDR3 reads TGTGCCAGCAGTGACCAACATAACACTGAAGCTTTCTTT.

This chain links TRBV14 with TRBJ1-6; no clear D gene. The CDR3 is 13 residues long. The V end lost 4 bases, the J end lost 6 bases, and 7 bases lay between the germline ends. Germline values: CDR1 SGHDN, CDR2 FVKESK. The CDR3 spells CASSLGANSPLHF. The CDR3 DNA reads TGTGCCAGCAGCCTAGGTGCTAATTCACCCCTCCACTTT.

The chain combines TRBV19 with TRBJ1-5; TRBD1 matches at 8 bases. Per germline, CDR1 LNHDA and CDR2 SQIVND (reference sequence). This CDR3 spans 17 amino acids. The V segment lost 6 bases and the J segment 2 bases; nucleotides outside the gene matches: 12. The CDR3 bases are TGTGCCAGTAGACCGGGACAGGCGAGTCTGGGCAATCAGCCCCAGCATTTT. It translates to CASRPGQASLGNQPQHF. The full variable domain, in which reference TRBV19 and TRBJ1-5 provide the parts outside the CDR3, is DGGITQSPKYLFRKEGQNVTLSCEQNLNHDAMYWYRQDPGQGLRLIYYSQIVNDFQKGDIAEGYSVSREKKESFPLTVTSAQKNPTAFYLCASRPGQASLGNQPQHFGDGTRLSIL.

V gene TRBV5-5 combines with J gene TRBJ1-1; 12 positions agree with TRBD1. Germline loops: CDR1 SGHKS, CDR2 YYEKEE (reference sequence). This CDR3 spans 16 amino acids. V lost 3 bases to trimming and J lost 5 bases; unmatched junction nucleotides: 8. CDR3 nucleotides: TGTGCCAGCAGCTCGACGGGACAGGGGGCTTGGACTGAAGCTTTCTTT. Amino acids: CASSSTGQGAWTEAFF.

This clone was detected only once. The rearrangement uses TRBV7-9 and TRBJ2-1, with 11 bases identical to TRBD2. The germline CDR1 and CDR2 sequences are SEHNR and FQNEAQ (reference sequence). This CDR3 is 15 amino acids long. Trimming at V came to 3 bases and at J to 3 bases, leaving 1 base not matched to a gene. CDR3 in amino acids: CASSLLAGGYNEQFF. For the CDR3, the DNA is TGTGCCAGCAGCTTGCTAGCGGGAGGCTACAATGAGCAGTTCTTC.

The rearrangement links TRBV6-6 to TRBJ1-5, with D perhaps TRBD1 (5 bases). The CDR3 is 12 residues long. Germline CDR1 is MNHNY and CDR2 is SVGAGI (reference sequence). The ends were cut back, 6 bases at V and 10 bases at J, with 13 bases in the middle. The CDR3 DNA is TGTGCCAGCAGCCCCAACAGGTTTCCCCAGCATTTT. Translation gives CASSPNRFPQHF.